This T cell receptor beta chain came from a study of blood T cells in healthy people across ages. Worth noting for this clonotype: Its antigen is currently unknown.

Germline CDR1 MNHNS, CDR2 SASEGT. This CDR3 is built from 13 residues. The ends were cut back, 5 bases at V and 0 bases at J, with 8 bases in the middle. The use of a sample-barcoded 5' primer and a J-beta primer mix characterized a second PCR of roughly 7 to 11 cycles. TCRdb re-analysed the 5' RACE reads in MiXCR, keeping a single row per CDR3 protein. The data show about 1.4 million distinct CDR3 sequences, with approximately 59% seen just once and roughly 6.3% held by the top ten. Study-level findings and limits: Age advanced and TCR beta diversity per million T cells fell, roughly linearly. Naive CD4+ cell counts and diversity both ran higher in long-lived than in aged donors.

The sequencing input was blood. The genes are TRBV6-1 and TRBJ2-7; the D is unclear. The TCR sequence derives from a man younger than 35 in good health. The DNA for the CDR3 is TGTGCCAGCAGTCGGGTCGTCTCCTACGAGCAGTACTTC. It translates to CASSRVVSYEQYF.